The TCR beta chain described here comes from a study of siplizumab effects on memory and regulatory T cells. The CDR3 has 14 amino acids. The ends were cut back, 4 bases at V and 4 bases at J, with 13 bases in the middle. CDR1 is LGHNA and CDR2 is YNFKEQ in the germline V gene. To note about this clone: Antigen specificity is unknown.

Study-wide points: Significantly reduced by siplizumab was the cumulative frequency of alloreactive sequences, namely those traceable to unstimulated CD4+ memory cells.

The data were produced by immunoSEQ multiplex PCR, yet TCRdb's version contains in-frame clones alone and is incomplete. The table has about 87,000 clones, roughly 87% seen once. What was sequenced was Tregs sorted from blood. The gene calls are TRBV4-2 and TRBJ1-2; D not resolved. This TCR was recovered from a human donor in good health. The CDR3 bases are TGTGCCAGCAGCCGACAAAGGGATAGCTATGGCTACACCTTC. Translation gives CASSRQRDSYGYTF.